A selection of T cell receptor beta chains follows, all from one sample in a study of CD8 T cells in ankylosing spondylitis. In TCRdb, the 5' RACE reads were re-called with MiXCR into one record per CDR3 protein. The table includes approximately 520,000 distinct CDR3 sequences, 5.3% detected once. The sample consisted of blood, either unsorted or a sorted T cell fraction (not recorded which). These receptors all stem from a male donor with ankylosing spondylitis. CDR3s include the opening cysteine and the closing phenylalanine or tryptophan. D genes are given only for firm matches. Expanded clones are given a class, and other clones once, few, many or no size at all.

many	NA	14	TRBV7-9	TRBJ2-3	CASSPLYYTDTQYF	TGTGCCAGCAGCCCACTATACTACACAGATACGCAGTATTTT
many	NA	14	TRBV7-7	TRBJ1-1	CASSLITDGTEAFF	TGTGCTAGCAGCTTGATTACAGACGGCACTGAAGCTTTCTTT
many	NA	14	TRBV6-1	TRBJ1-2	CASSGTLGIYGYTF	TGTGCCAGCAGTGGGACTCTGGGGATCTATGGCTACACCTTC
many	NA	15	TRBV28	TRBJ1-6	CASSPPTAMNSPLHF	TGTGCCAGCAGTCCGCCGACAGCGATGAATTCACCCCTCCACTTT
many	NA	14	TRBV27	TRBJ1-1	CASSLWGESTEAFF	TGTGCCAGCAGTTTATGGGGGGAGAGCACTGAAGCTTTCTTT
few	NA	15	TRBV5-4	TRBJ1-2	CASSPNVRENYGYTF	TGTGCCAGCAGCCCTAACGTGCGGGAGAACTATGGCTACACCTTC
many	NA	14	TRBV29-1	TRBJ2-1	CSVLTGSRPNEQFF	TGCAGCGTGTTGACAGGAAGTCGACCCAATGAGCAGTTCTTC
many	NA	12	TRBV7-2	TRBJ1-6	CASSLLYSPLHF	TGTGCCAGCAGCCTCTTGTATTCACCCCTCCACTTT
NA	NA	12	TRBV5-1	TRBJ1-1	CASRGENTEAFF	TGCGCCAGCAGGGGCGAAAACACTGAAGCTTTCTTT
once	NA	15	TRBV4-1	TRBJ1-1	CASRQVYGAKTEAFF	TGCGCCAGCAGACAAGTTTACGGGGCGAAGACTGAAGCTTTCTTT
many	NA	10	TRBV29-1	TRBJ1-2	CSVYRDGYTF	TGCAGCGTCTACAGGGATGGCTACACCTTC
NA	NA	17	TRBV20-1	TRBJ2-4	CSARDPEKPLAKNIQYF	TGCAGTGCTAGAGACCCGGAGAAGCCGTTAGCCAAAAACATTCAGTACTTC
many	NA	12	TRBV30	TRBJ2-7	CAWSVGTYEQYF	TGTGCCTGGAGTGTAGGGACTTACGAGCAGTACTTC
many	NA	14	TRBV4-3	TRBJ2-7	CASSQYASPYEQYF	TGCGCCAGCAGCCAGTACGCCAGCCCCTACGAGCAGTACTTC
many	TRBD2	15	TRBV7-2	TRBJ2-4	CASSLAGGSKNIQYF	TGTGCCAGCAGCTTAGCGGGAGGGTCAAAAAACATTCAGTACTTC
many	NA	12	TRBV20-1	TRBJ2-1	CSASEAYNEQFF	TGCAGTGCTAGTGAAGCCTACAATGAGCAGTTCTTC
many	NA	12	TRBV29-1	TRBJ2-1	CSAGGLYNEQFF	TGCAGCGCAGGGGGACTCTACAATGAGCAGTTCTTC
NA	NA	13	TRBV3-1	TRBJ2-3	CASSQVGLPTQYF	TGTGCCAGCAGCCAAGTGGGACTCCCTACGCAGTATTTT
many	TRBD2	15	TRBV5-1	TRBJ2-2	CASSAGLATTGELFF	TGCGCCAGCAGCGCGGGACTAGCGACTACCGGGGAGCTGTTTTTT
NA	NA	16	TRBV7-2	TRBJ2-1	CASSFSFGVSYNEQFF	TGTGCCAGCAGCTTCTCGTTCGGGGTCTCCTACAATGAGCAGTTCTTC
many	NA	14	TRBV5-1	TRBJ2-7	CASSFSTIAYEQYF	TGCGCCAGCAGCTTTTCTACAATTGCCTACGAGCAGTACTTC
many	NA	14	TRBV20-1	TRBJ2-1	CSARDPQGYNEQFF	TGCAGTGCTAGAGATCCGCAGGGGTACAATGAGCAGTTCTTC
few	TRBD2	15	TRBV20-1	TRBJ2-2	CCASGDRPNTGELFF	TGCTGTGCTAGCGGGGACAGACCGAACACCGGGGAGCTGTTTTTT
many	TRBD2	15	TRBV12-3/TRBV12-4	TRBJ2-1	CASSFGSGGANEQFF	TGTGCCAGCAGTTTTGGTAGCGGGGGGGCGAATGAGCAGTTCTTC
many	NA	17	TRBV4-3	TRBJ2-3	CASSQEGRGTSTDTQYF	TGCGCCAGCAGCCAAGAGGGACGCGGTACTAGCACAGATACGCAGTATTTT
many	TRBD1	12	TRBV6-5	TRBJ2-3	CASRVTGGAQYF	TGTGCCAGCAGGGTGACAGGGGGAGCGCAGTATTTT
many	NA	14	TRBV20-1	TRBJ1-5	CSARYHGSNQPQHF	TGCAGTGCTAGATATCACGGGAGCAATCAGCCCCAGCATTTT
NA	TRBD1	15	TRBV7-2	TRBJ1-5	CASSSRTGAEQPQHF	TGTGCCAGCAGCTCACGAACAGGGGCGGAACAGCCCCAGCATTTT
many	NA	14	TRBV24-1	TRBJ1-2	CATSEHQDNYGYTF	TGTGCCACCAGTGAACATCAAGACAACTATGGCTACACCTTC
many	TRBD2	15	TRBV20-1	TRBJ2-5	CSFSSGRGVEETQYF	TGCAGTTTTAGTAGCGGGAGGGGCGTCGAAGAGACCCAGTACTTC
many	NA	14	TRBV4-3	TRBJ1-2	CASSQDLWDGGYTF	TGCGCCAGCAGCCAAGATCTTTGGGACGGGGGCTACACCTTC
many	NA	14	TRBV28	TRBJ2-5	CASSAQPLQETQYF	TGTGCCAGCAGTGCTCAGCCCTTACAAGAGACCCAGTACTTC
many	NA	13	TRBV6-1	TRBJ2-1	CASSVQTYNEQFF	TGTGCCAGCAGTGTACAGACCTACAATGAGCAGTTCTTC
many	NA	16	TRBV5-1	TRBJ2-1	CASSLRYVSSYNEQFF	TGCGCCAGCAGCTTGCGATATGTTAGCTCCTACAATGAGCAGTTCTTC
few	NA	14	TRBV7-3	TRBJ1-1	CASSPYAGGAEAFF	TGTGCCAGCAGCCCCTATGCCGGGGGCGCTGAAGCTTTCTTT
few	TRBD2	16	TRBV11-2	TRBJ2-3	CASSSRLAGGPDTQYF	TGTGCCAGCAGCTCCAGACTAGCGGGGGGGCCTGATACGCAGTATTTT
many	TRBD2	18	TRBV12-3/TRBV12-4	TRBJ2-2	CASTPGGLAGRNTGELFF	TGTGCCAGCACCCCGGGGGGACTAGCGGGGCGGAACACCGGGGAGCTGTTTTTT
many	TRBD1	16	TRBV5-1	TRBJ2-2	CASSLEGTGDTGELFF	TGCGCCAGCAGCTTGGAGGGGACAGGGGACACCGGGGAGCTGTTTTTT
many	NA	15	TRBV10-3	TRBJ2-7	CAISDARDGSYEQYF	TGTGCCATCAGTGACGCAAGGGACGGCTCCTACGAGCAGTACTTC
NA	NA	14	TRBV19	TRBJ1-1	CASSTYSMNTEAFF	TGTGCCAGCAGTACGTACAGTATGAACACTGAAGCTTTCTTT
few	NA	13	TRBV20-1	TRBJ2-5	CSARMGGQETQYF	TGCAGTGCTAGGATGGGGGGACAAGAGACCCAGTACTTC
many	TRBD2	14	TRBV29-1	TRBJ2-1	CSVGASGSLNEQFF	TGCAGCGTTGGAGCTAGCGGGAGTTTAAATGAGCAGTTCTTC
many	TRBD1	13	TRBV10-2	TRBJ1-4	CASRRDRNEKLFF	TGCGCCAGCAGGAGGGACAGAAATGAAAAACTGTTTTTT
many	NA	16	TRBV4-3	TRBJ1-4	CASSQEAYRVGEKLFF	TGCGCCAGCAGCCAAGAAGCCTACAGGGTGGGGGAAAAACTGTTTTTT